Sequencing of this TCR beta chain was carried out in a study of blood T cell repertoires in COVID-19 (dated by TCRdb to the early 2020s). Regarding the study in general: The collaborator samples originated in the United States, Italy and Spain and spanned the acute and convalescent phases of COVID-19. The material from the prospective study consisted of cDNA or gDNA derived from T cells, B-cell-depleted T cells, or PBMCs. Deeply sampled blood TCRbeta repertoires from subjects exposed to, actively infected with, or recovered from COVID-19 were included in the dataset. The repertoires were released in a freely available public database meant as a resource for research on the immune response to SARS-CoV-2. Samples came from the ongoing ImmuneRACE study (first 160 participants) plus 1,254 subjects from 6 global collaborators. Sample metadata almost always included a de-identified subject ID, COVID-19 status, age in years and sex. Where available, HLA class I and class II types were obtained from metadata supplied by the sample provider rather than from assay-based typing.

A second Seattle source provided samples from volunteer blood donors who had recovered from COVID-19. Collaborating institutions collected whole blood in K2EDTA tubes following their own protocols. For TCRbeta analysis, collaborators shipped samples as frozen whole blood, isolated PBMCs, or DNA extracted from either of those sample types. The germline V gene specifies SGHRS as CDR1 and YFSETQ as CDR2. Reading from cysteine to phenylalanine, the CDR3 counts 14 amino acids. Only the CDR3 DNA is retained, 42 bases long and in frame from the first base. The trim is 0 bases for V and 5 bases for J, with a gap of 9 bases between the germline ends. TCRbeta CDR3 regions were amplified from genomic DNA by means of the immunoSEQ Assay, a bias-controlled multiplex PCR. Concerning the study's data processing: Within the assay, amplification of reference gene primers was used to estimate how many nucleated cells each sample contained. Sequence reads were collapsed and filtered to measure the absolute abundance of every unique TCRbeta CDR3 rearrangement. Productive Simpson clonality was computed per sample as the square root of Simpson's diversity index over productive rearrangements. Here the immuneACCESS table is served through TCRdb, limited to in-frame sequences with V and J called. Missing clones are a known gap in these copies; in checked studies unresolved V genes cover under half, and the rest lacks a known reason. V and J calls and clone size come straight from that table; D and trimming were deduced from the DNA. For this sample there are almost 250,000 clones; roughly 86% appear just once. 1.6% of the sample goes to the ten largest clones.

Here is what the overall study found, with its caveats: How much clinical and demographic metadata was included differed by source and by participant, and the metadata was provided uncurated.

As to this clone: Its specific antigen is unknown. Per-base quality was not reported, and no clone a single base away is much larger than it.

Sequenced input: peripheral blood. This sequence was found in a woman aged 55-70 years who had recovered from COVID-19. The chain couples TRBV5-1 to TRBJ2-1; TRBD1 could be the D gene, as 5 bases match. The CDR3 sequence is CASSLGQGNNEQFF. The DNA sequence is as follows: TGCGCCAGCAGCTTGGGGCAGGGAAACAATGAGCAGTTCTTC.